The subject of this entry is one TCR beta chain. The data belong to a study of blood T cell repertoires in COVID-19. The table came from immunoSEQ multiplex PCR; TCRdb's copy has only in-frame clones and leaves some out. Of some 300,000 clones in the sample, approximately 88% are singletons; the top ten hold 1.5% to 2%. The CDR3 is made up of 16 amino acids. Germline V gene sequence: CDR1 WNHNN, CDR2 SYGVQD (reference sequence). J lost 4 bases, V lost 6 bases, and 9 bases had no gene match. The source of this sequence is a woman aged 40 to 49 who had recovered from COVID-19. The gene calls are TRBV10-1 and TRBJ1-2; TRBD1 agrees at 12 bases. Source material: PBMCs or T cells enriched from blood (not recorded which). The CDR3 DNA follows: TGCGCCAGCAGGGGCCCATCGGGACAGGGGGCCTATGGCTACACCTTC. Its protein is CASRGPSGQGAYGYTF.